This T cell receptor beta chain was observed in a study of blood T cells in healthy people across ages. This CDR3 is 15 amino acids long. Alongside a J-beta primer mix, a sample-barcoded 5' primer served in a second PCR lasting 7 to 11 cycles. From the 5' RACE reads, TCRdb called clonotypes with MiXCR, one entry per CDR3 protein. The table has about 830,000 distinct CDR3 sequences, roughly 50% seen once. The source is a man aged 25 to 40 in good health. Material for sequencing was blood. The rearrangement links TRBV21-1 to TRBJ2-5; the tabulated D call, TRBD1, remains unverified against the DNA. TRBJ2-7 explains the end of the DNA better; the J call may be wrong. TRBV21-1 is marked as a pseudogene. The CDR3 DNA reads TGTGCCAGCAGCAATCCGGGACAGGGGTCCCACGAGCAGTACTTC. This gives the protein CASSNPGQGSHEQYF.